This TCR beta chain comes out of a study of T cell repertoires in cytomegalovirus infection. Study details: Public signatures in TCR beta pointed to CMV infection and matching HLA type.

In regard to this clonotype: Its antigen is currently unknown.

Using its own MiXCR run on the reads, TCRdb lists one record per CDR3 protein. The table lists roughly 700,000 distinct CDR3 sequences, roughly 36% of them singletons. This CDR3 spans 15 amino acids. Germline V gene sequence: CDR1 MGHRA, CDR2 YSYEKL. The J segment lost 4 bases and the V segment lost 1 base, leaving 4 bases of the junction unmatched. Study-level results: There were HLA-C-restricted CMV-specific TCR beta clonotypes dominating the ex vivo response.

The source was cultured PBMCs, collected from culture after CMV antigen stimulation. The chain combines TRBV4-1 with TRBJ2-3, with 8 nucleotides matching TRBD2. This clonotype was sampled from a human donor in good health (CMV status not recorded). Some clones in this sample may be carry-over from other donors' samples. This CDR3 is CASSQAGGGADTQYF. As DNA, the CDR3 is TGCGCCAGCAGCCAAGCCGGGGGGGGGGCAGATACGCAGTATTTT.